This T cell receptor (beta chain) derives from a study of immune characterization of retroperitoneal liposarcoma. TCRdb passed the PCR reads through MiXCR, listing each CDR3 protein once. Among 2,500 or so distinct CDR3 sequences listed, around 44% were seen once. J lost 8 bases, V lost 0 bases, and 10 bases had no gene match. CDR3 length: 16 residues. Germline CDR1 and CDR2: MGHRA and YSYEKL. The chain employs TRBV4-1 and TRBJ2-1; 7 bases are a match to TRBD2. The receptor's source is a male donor with retroperitoneal liposarcoma. Sequenced sample: tumor tissue. Here the CDR3 reads CASSQDTVAGPYEQFF. CDR3 nucleotides: TGCGCCAGCAGCCAAGATACGGTAGCGGGTCCTTATGAGCAGTTCTTC.